Included here is one TCR beta chain sequence, with context. As yet, its antigen is unknown. This record comes from a study of T cell repertoires in cytomegalovirus infection. About the study: It can be stated that public TCR beta signatures indicated CMV infection as well as a matching HLA type.

TCRdb redid the calling of the reads with MiXCR, one entry per CDR3 protein. The data hold some 350,000 distinct CDR3 sequences, with roughly 18% observed a single time. V lost 2 bases and J 1 base, leaving 7 bases between the germline ends. The CDR3 extends over 14 amino acids. CDR1 is SGHDT, CDR2 YYEEEE, per germline. Broader study findings: In two of eight donors, the top clonotype was HLA-C-restricted CMV-specific.

This chain connects TRBV5-6 to TRBJ1-3; D uncertain. Sample: PBMCs. The TCR originated in a human donor in good health (CMV status not recorded). Some clones in this sample may be carry-over from other donors' samples. In nucleotides, the CDR3 is TGTGCCAGCAGCTTTTGGGGTTCTGGAAACACCATATATTTT. This translates into CASSFWGSGNTIYF.